The present TCR beta chain was sequenced within a study of blood T cell repertoires in COVID-19. The overall study: From the United States, Italy and Spain came samples of acute and convalescent COVID-19.

Original processing notes: How many nucleated cells were present was estimated from reference gene primer amplification. The assay was immunoSEQ multiplex PCR, and TCRdb's table has in-frame clones only and misses some. Clone size and V and J calls were adopted from that table, with D and trimming inferred from the DNA. The sample holds around 270,000 clones, around 82% seen once. V gave up 2 bases and J gave up 8 bases; unmatched junction bases: 6. CDR3 length: 15 amino acids. Germline CDR1 SGHNT, CDR2 YYREEE (reference sequence). While infection was still active, Seattle patients were enrolled and then followed longitudinally.

Sequencing was carried out using peripheral blood. This sequence joins TRBV5-4 and TRBJ2-1; the match to TRBD2 covers 11 bases. This sequence was found in a human donor with COVID-19, enrolled during active disease. The donor label of this sample is uncertain. The CDR3 sequence: CASSFSGRAIDEQFF. In nucleotides, the CDR3 is TGTGCCAGCAGCTTTAGCGGGAGGGCCATCGATGAGCAGTTCTTC. Using reference TRBV5-4 and TRBJ2-1 for the parts outside the CDR3, the full variable domain is ETGVTQSPTHLIKTRGQQVTLRCSSQSGHNTVSWYQQALGQGPQFIFQYYREEENGRGNFPPRFSGLQFPNYSSELNVNALELDDSALYLCASSFSGRAIDEQFFGPGTRLTVL.